This record looks at one T cell receptor (beta chain) sequence and its context. What this receptor recognizes is not known. Base qualities are not recorded, but no much larger clone differs from it by a single base. The cohort comprised some 700 healthy bone marrow donors. At the time of sampling, all cohort members were nominally healthy, though unrecorded immune exposures were likely present. The donor was CMV seropositive and belonged to the group of over 250 seropositive cohort members. Every donor gave a peripheral blood sample, and the peripheral blood mononuclear cells from that sample were used for TCR beta sequencing. Genomic DNA was extracted from the blood cell samples with the Qiagen DNeasy Blood Extraction Kit. For this chain, trimming is 0 bases at the V end and 4 bases at the J end, and the number of junction bases without a gene match is 5. Measured from the cysteine to the phenylalanine, the CDR3 is 15 residues long. Only the CDR3 portion is preserved as DNA: 45 bases, with reading frame beginning at the first base. Sequences MNHEY (CDR1) and SVGAGI (CDR2) are obtained from the germline V gene.

This sample is drawn from a study of cytomegalovirus exposure and HLA in healthy donors (dated by TCRdb to between 2016 and 2019). For context, the study as a whole: In an earlier analysis of under 600 of the donors, 276 Gb of sequence data and some 100 million unique TCR beta sequences from approximately 180 million T cells were reported. Around 300 gigabases of sequencing data and tens of millions of unique TCR sequences were included in an early release covering around 650 HLA-typed donors. Among the roughly 400 genotyped donors, under 90% belonged to the genetic ancestry cluster associated with self-reported Caucasian donors. The aim of the study was to test whether cataloging public T cell receptors could identify signatures of past pathogen exposure. The T cell repertoires of several hundred subjects were profiled by immunosequencing and related to cytomegalovirus serostatus. A separate validation cohort of approximately 130 different subjects was used in addition to the roughly 700-subject first cohort. To predict cytomegalovirus infection status, the study brought together high-throughput TCR immunosequencing, statistical association of individual TCRs with disease status, and machine learning. A later analysis re-analyzed previously published TCR beta repertoires from several hundred donors and added high-resolution HLA genotyping to study TCR occurrence patterns. The later analysis used no new phenotypic data to find candidate immune exposures, relying instead on TCR beta sequences and their occurrence across donors. To decide whether each TCR beta V gene segment behaved as functional or pseudogenic, an earlier analysis of fewer than 750 of the donors relied on high-throughput TCR beta sequencing. Alongside the repertoire data, information on donor age, sex, ethnicity and CMV serostatus was compiled. A later genetic analysis used genome-wide SNP genotypes for about 65% of the roughly 700 donors, treating that subset as a discovery cohort. All discovery cohort repertoires had been generated on a single sequencing platform. HLA typing covered class I and class II loci at four-digit resolution. The number of typed donors differed by locus: about 629-630 for A, B, C, DRB1 and DQB1; 522 for DQA1; fewer than 610 for DPA1; and roughly 450 for DPB1. Roughly 5 DR-DQ haplotypes were treated as single units for association and clustering because of strong linkage in the cohort. Among approximately 370 genotyped donors of the cohort, an average of approximately 220,000 unique TCR beta nucleotide sequences was sequenced per donor, of which roughly 17% were non-productive.

Study-wide findings and limitations: Presence/absence analyses assumed roughly uniform sequencing depth across donors, an assumption that may not hold. A further reported finding was that TCR beta sequences accurately predicted the HLA-A and HLA-B alleles for most subjects in the first cohort. V-gene and J-gene trimming of TCR beta chains was associated with a missense DCLRE1C variant in a later genetic analysis, and the association was replicated in an independent cohort. According to a later analysis, parvovirus B19, influenza, CMV and Epstein-Barr virus appeared linked to several top co-occurrence clusters. When HLA alleles, especially DR and DQ, strongly co-occurred, TCR associations were difficult to assign to individual alleles. Some IMGT-functional V segments, including TRBV6-2 and TRBV6-3, could not be told apart with the 87-base-pair reads, so those segments were excluded. In a later analysis, 16,951 TCR beta sequences were associated with specific HLA alleles at a false discovery rate of 0.05. Because HLA typing was unavailable for some donors at each locus, only the typed subset was used in association tests. A later analysis found that HLA-associated TCR beta chains were more clonally expanded and had lower generation probabilities than equally common non-associated chains. For the cohort, immune exposure information was limited to CMV serostatus. According to a later analysis, most CMV-associated TCR beta chains appeared to be HLA-restricted, and the HLA associations seemed to be driven largely by CMV exposure. An earlier analysis of around 600 of the donors showed that most TCR beta V segments appeared in productive rearrangements either about 87% or about 30% of the time, which broadly matched IMGT annotations. In vitro tests confirmed that a few of the cytomegalovirus-associated TCR beta chains recognize cytomegalovirus antigens. A later analysis found that TCR association rates varied across HLA loci, with DRB1 alleles showing the most associated TCRs and HLA-C alleles the fewest. It was suggested by the authors that the approach could potentially be generalized to other disease states and immunological phenotypes. The study gave a list of 150 to 200 TCR beta chains associated with cytomegalovirus. Because counts were too low, under 20 rarely observed V segments, including chromosome 9 orphons, were left out of the earlier analysis of about 620 of the donors. Linkage disequilibrium might explain the correlated functional status among segregating V segments, but an unknown experimental factor could not be excluded. In a later genetic analysis, fewer N-insertions in productive TCRs were reported among donors in an Asian-associated ancestry cluster than the roughly 640-donor mean. Only TCR beta chains were sequenced in this cohort, and the absence of alpha or paired-chain data limited detectable features. Most TCR sequences were seen in very few donors, while some public TCRs were found in many individuals. In both the original and validation cohorts, the classifier was reported to diagnose cytomegalovirus status with high specificity and sensitivity. A group of highly shared sequence variants was considered likely to be a technical artifact of the sequencing pipeline.

Libraries were prepared through the immunoSEQ multiplex PCR assay. The multiplex PCR relied on a mix of 60 forward primers for TCR Vbeta segments and 13 reverse primers for TCR Jbeta segments. The CDR3 region of rearranged TCR beta genes was amplified from genomic DNA with a multiplex PCR assay. On the Illumina HiSeq System, the amplified TCR beta libraries were sequenced as 87-base-pair reads. The authors' pipeline ran thus. In a later analysis, tens of millions of unique TCR beta chains were counted across the roughly 670 repertoires, and about 10 million of these chains were shared by at least two donors. A nearest-neighbor algorithm error-corrected the raw reads and collapsed the reads into unique sequences, merging closely related sequences to remove PCR and sequencing errors. To assign V, D and J gene segments, CDR3 sequences were aligned to IMGT reference sequences. For a sequence to be retained, a match of at least six nucleotides to both a V gene segment and a J gene segment was required. A rearrangement counted as productive if the CDR3 had no stop codons and remained in frame with V and J, and every other rearrangement counted as non-productive. CDR3 was defined according to IMGT convention as the region running from the second conserved V-encoded cysteine to the conserved J-encoded phenylalanine. Sequences without an unambiguous match to a single V gene segment were excluded from the earlier analysis of over 500 of the donors. In an earlier analysis of 587 of the donors, V segments were called functional above 56.7% productive rearrangements and were called segregating when the between-donor standard deviation exceeded 5%. To diagnose cytomegalovirus status from the catalog of TCR beta chain sequences, a statistical classification framework was built. A later analysis assigned V and J genes by comparing TCR nucleotide sequences with IMGT/GENE-DB human TR gene sequences. The TCRdist pipeline was used in a later analysis to assign CDR3 sequences and most-parsimonious VDJ recombination scenarios. In a later analysis, each TCR beta chain was defined by its CDR3 amino acid sequence together with its V-gene family, and reads without a unique V-gene family were excluded. A later analysis removed 550 to 650 highly shared, low-generation-probability nucleotide sequences to deal with suspected cross-contamination and a sequencing artifact. For each public chain, a later analysis derived a clonal expansion index from normalized ranks of inferred template counts within each repertoire. Generation probabilities in a later analysis came from a VDJ recombination model fitted to out-of-frame rearrangements, and those results were checked against IGoR. A later analysis scored TCR-TCR, TCR-HLA and TCR-CMV co-occurrence with hypergeometric tests, applying a repertoire-size bias correction to TCR pairs. A later analysis estimated false discovery rates by permuting HLA or CMV assignments 20 times. In a later analysis, co-occurring TCRs were grouped using DBSCAN, and TCRdist sequence similarity was added for clustering within HLA-allele-positive subsets. Repertoires with fewer than 30,000 or more than 120,000 public chains were left out of co-occurrence clustering, as were four to six repertoires with anomalous nucleotide sharing. TCRdb took over this immuneACCESS table, retaining in-frame rearrangements with V and J assigned. Such tables are incomplete; in checked studies, under half of the missing clones stem from an unresolved V gene, and the remainder is unexplained. V and J calls and clone size are those listed in that table; D and trimming were worked out from the DNA. The sample records some 190,000 clones, over 65% of which are singletons. The ten biggest clones cover more than 3% of the sample.

The chain was built from TRBV6-5 and TRBJ2-7; TRBD1 agrees with 8 junctional bases. Sequences were obtained from PBMCs. The sequence came from a man aged 35-49 years in good health and CMV-seropositive. The DNA is as follows: TGTGCCAGCAGTTACTCGTTGGACAGGGCGTACGAGCAGTACTTC. It translates to CASSYSLDRAYEQYF.